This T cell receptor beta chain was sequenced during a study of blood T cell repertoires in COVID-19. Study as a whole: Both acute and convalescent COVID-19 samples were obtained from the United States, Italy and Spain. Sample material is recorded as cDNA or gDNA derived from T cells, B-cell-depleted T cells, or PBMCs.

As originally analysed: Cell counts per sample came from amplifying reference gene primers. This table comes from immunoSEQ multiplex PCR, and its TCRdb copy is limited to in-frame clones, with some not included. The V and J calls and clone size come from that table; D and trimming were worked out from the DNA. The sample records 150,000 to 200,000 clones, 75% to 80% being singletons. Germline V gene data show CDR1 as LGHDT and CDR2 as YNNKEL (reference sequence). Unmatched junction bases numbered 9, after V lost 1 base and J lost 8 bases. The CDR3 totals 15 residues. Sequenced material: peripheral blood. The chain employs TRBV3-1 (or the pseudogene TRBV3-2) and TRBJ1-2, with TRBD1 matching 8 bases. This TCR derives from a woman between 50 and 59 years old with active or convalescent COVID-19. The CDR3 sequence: CASSQGTGSSEGYTF. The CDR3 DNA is TGTGCCAGCAGCCAAGGGACAGGGAGTTCGGAGGGCTACACCTTC.